What follows describes a single T cell receptor (beta chain). Its antigen is currently unknown. At one end the junction does not follow the germline gene, possibly because of a read error. The treatment was: randomized to nivolumab then ipilimumab (arm A) or the reverse (arm B). This sample was included in a study of sequential checkpoint blockade in melanoma. Background on the study: After both sequences, patients received maintenance nivolumab. TCRbeta immunosequencing was performed on DNA from roughly 99 pretreatment melanoma tumor samples. General study points: Tumor T-cell fraction and clonality correlated with PD-L1 and CD8+ counts. Pretreatment TIL clonality tracked with response in the nivolumab-first arm.

Using immunoSEQ multiplex PCR, the repertoire was profiled, and TCRdb retains in-frame clones only, with some absent. The sample has roughly 13,000 clones; over 20% are singletons. The CDR3 loop spans 14 amino acids. Germline lookup yields CDR1 SGHNT and CDR2 YENEEA. This chain connects TRBV11-3 to TRBJ2-3; D unresolved. The clonotype comes from a human donor with melanoma. The sample consisted of tumor tissue (inferred from file names), taken from a patient given nivolumab and ipilimumab in sequence. The CDR3 protein is CASSHLRGTDTQYF. DNA for the CDR3: TGTGCTAGCAGCCACCTTCGGGGCACAGATACGCAGTATTTT.